One and the same sample provided the 9 T cell receptor beta chains below, sequenced in a study of shared clonotypes between healthy human individuals. Assay used: immunoSEQ multiplex PCR; TCRdb lists only in-frame clones, some missing. The repertoire includes approximately 1,000,000 clones, about 84% of them detected once, and roughly 0.56% sits in the top ten. Sequencing was done on a sample of memory CD4+ T cells from PBMCs. The subset here: CD45RA-negative fraction. Source of these receptors: a man younger than 35 in good health. Some clones in this sample may be carry-over from other donors' samples.

This clone has more than one count but fewer than ten. CDR3 DNA: TGTGCCAGCAGCACTGACAGGGGATTAATGAACACTGAAGCTTTCTTT. This sequence encodes CASSTDRGLMNTEAFF. This rearrangement joins TRBV5-6 to TRBJ1-1; 8 nucleotides agree with TRBD1. This CDR3 region has 16 residues. Germline V gene data show CDR1 as SGHDT and CDR2 as YYEEEE. V trimming: 4 bases; J trimming: 0 bases; junction bases outside the gene matches: 8.

The chain is built from TRBV11-2 and TRBJ1-2; a weak D match, TRBD1 (5 bases). The CDR3 is made up of 15 amino acids. Trimming left V 4 bases short and J 2 bases short, with 14 bases between. Germline loops: CDR1 SGHAT, CDR2 FQNNGV. The DNA for the CDR3 is TGTGCCAGCAGCTCACCGGGACGGACCAACTATGGCTACACCTTC. It codes for CASSSPGRTNYGYTF.

The rearrangement joins TRBV7-7 to TRBJ2-3; tentatively, D is TRBD2 (6 bases). This CDR3 is 16 amino acids long. The V gene's germline CDR1 is SSHAT and CDR2 FNYEAQ (reference sequence). Trimming cost V 2 bases and J 3 bases, with 15 bases left between them. CDR3 region: CASSLNSPGGTDTQYF. DNA of the CDR3: TGTGCCAGCAGCTTAAATAGTCCTGGAGGGACAGATACGCAGTATTTT.

J is TRBJ2-3 and V is TRBV10-3; 7 nucleotides match TRBD1. Germline trimming cut 2 bases from V and 1 base from J; bases unmatched to any gene: 6. CDR3 length: 16 residues. The germline V gene has CDR1 ENHRY and CDR2 SYGVKD. The CDR3 region has the DNA TGTGCCATCAGTGAGGGGACAGCAGTTGGCACAGATACGCAGTATTTT. It codes for CAISEGTAVGTDTQYF.

The chain employs TRBV6-5 and TRBJ1-2; TRBD1 aligns across 7 bases. The CDR3 length is 15 residues. Germline values: CDR1 MNHEY, CDR2 SVGAGI. Unmatched junction bases numbered 7, after V lost 6 bases and J lost 0 bases. CDR3 in DNA: TGTGCCAGCAGACCTACTGGGACAGCTAACTATGGCTACACCTTC. The encoded protein is CASRPTGTANYGYTF.

The chain couples TRBV29-1 to TRBJ1-2; D might be TRBD1 (6 bases). The germline gives CDR1 SQVTM, CDR2 ANQGSEA. The V end lost 7 bases, the J end lost 4 bases, and 10 bases lay between the germline ends. The CDR3 runs to 11 residues. For the CDR3, the DNA is TGCAGCGGGGGGGACACCTATGGCTACACCTTC. This encodes CSGGDTYGYTF.

The CDR3 is CASSPGDRAQQYF. The CDR3 region has the DNA TGTGCCAGCTCACCAGGTGACAGGGCCCAGCAGTACTTC. The chain joins TRBV18 to TRBJ2-7, with 7 nucleotides matching TRBD1. Looked up from germline, CDR1 is KGHSH and CDR2 is LQKENI. J lost 8 bases, V lost 2 bases, and 6 bases had no gene match. This CDR3 spans 13 amino acids. The whole variable domain, filled in from reference TRBV18 and TRBJ2-7, reads NAGVMQNPRHLVRRRGQEARLRCSPMKGHSHVYWYRQLPEEGLKFMVYLQKENIIDESGMPKERFSAEFPKEGPSILRIQQVVRGDSAAYFCASSPGDRAQQYFGPGTRLTVT.

The CDR3 coding sequence is TGCGCCAGCAGCTTGGGTGGACAGTCAGCTGGAAACACCATATATTTT. Translation: CASSLGGQSAGNTIYF. The gene calls are TRBV5-1 and TRBJ1-3; D is possibly TRBD1 (6 bases). The CDR3 is 16 residues long. Germline CDR1 SGHRS, CDR2 YFSETQ. V was pared by 0 bases and J by 2 bases, with 12 bases between.

The chain carries TRBV23-1 and TRBJ1-2; D is uncertain. TRBV23-1 is annotated as an ORF whose role is uncertain. This CDR3 has 12 amino acids. Between the trimmed V and J ends, which lost 2 bases and 6 bases, there was a span of 7 bases. The CDR3 loop is CASSQGRDGYTF. CDR3 nucleotides: TGCGCCAGCAGTCAAGGCAGAGATGGCTACACCTTC.